Each of the 13 T cell receptor beta chains below was sequenced from the same sample in a study of T cell responses to AZD1222 COVID-19 vaccine (dated by TCRdb to 2020 to 2022). The protocol used for the library was the immunoSEQ multiplex PCR assay. What TCRdb holds here is the immuneACCESS table cut down to in-frame rearrangements. Part of the clones is not present; checked against another copy, under half of the missing clones reflect an unresolved V gene, and the others are unexplained. This sample holds some 190,000 clones; 85% to 90% were observed only once. The ten largest clones represent approximately 7.7% of the sample. The intended sense of this specimen's time point label: baseline before first vaccination. The sequencing used peripheral blood, collected on day 0 of AZD1222 vaccination. The receptors derive from an adult in good health.

The chain couples TRBV5-1 to TRBJ1-1, with D unresolved. The CDR3 loop spans 13 amino acids. Germline CDR1 is SGHRS and CDR2 is YFSETQ. Trimming stripped 2 bases from V and 0 bases from J, with 5 bases between. The CDR3 coding sequence is TGCGCCAGCAGCTTTCGTCTGAACACTGAAGCTTTCTTT. It codes for CASSFRLNTEAFF.

This chain connects TRBV7-9 to TRBJ2-7, with D possibly being TRBD2 (6 bases). CDR1 is SEHNR, CDR2 FQNEAQ, per germline (reference sequence). V was cut by 7 bases and J by 3 bases, with 16 bases left in between. The length of the CDR3 is 14 residues. The CDR3 sequence is CASNPVGGYYEQYF. The CDR3 bases are TGTGCCAGCAACCCCGTGGGGGGTTACTACGAGCAGTACTTC.

This chain joins TRBV30 and TRBJ1-3; D is unclear. This CDR3 has 15 amino acids. In germline, CDR1 is GTSNPN, CDR2 SVGIG (reference sequence). V gave up 1 base and J gave up 0 bases, with 10 bases separating them. The CDR3: CAWSGDGHSGNTIYF. The CDR3 DNA is TGTGCCTGGAGTGGTGACGGCCACTCTGGAAACACCATATATTTT.

The rearrangement uses TRBV7-8 and TRBJ1-2; a possible D gene is TRBD1 (5 bases). Germline CDR1 reads SGHVS; CDR2 reads FQNEAQ. The CDR3 is made up of 14 amino acids. The V and J ends lost 1 base and 2 bases respectively, with 8 bases between them. For the CDR3, the DNA is TGTGCCAGCAGCTTAGGGTCAGGGAACTATGGCTACACCTTC. Translated, it gives CASSLGSGNYGYTF.

The CDR3 reads CASSAGPGLHF. CDR3 DNA: TGTGCCAGCAGCGCCGGGCCCGGCCTCCACTTT. The chain joins TRBV7-8 to TRBJ1-6; no clear D gene. The germline V gene has CDR1 SGHVS and CDR2 FQNEAQ. The CDR3 runs to 11 residues. The V end lost 5 bases, the J end lost 15 bases, and 11 bases lay between the germline ends.

The genes are TRBV6-5 and TRBJ1-6, with D perhaps matching TRBD1 (6 bases). The CDR3 is 16 amino acids. CDR1 is MNHEY, CDR2 SVGAGI, per germline. Trimming removed 0 bases from V and 5 bases from J, with 11 bases in between. CDR3 nucleotides: TGTGCCAGCAGTTACTCTTGGACAGTCAATAATTCACCCCTCCACTTT. As protein: CASSYSWTVNNSPLHF.

V and J are TRBV7-2 and TRBJ1-2; D is unclear. The length of the CDR3 is 14 residues. The V and J ends lost 1 base and 2 bases respectively, with 8 bases between them. Germline V CDR1 and CDR2: SGHTA, FQGNSA. This CDR3 reads CASSLVFANYGYTF. The DNA of the CDR3 is TGTGCCAGCAGCTTAGTTTTCGCAAACTATGGCTACACCTTC.

The rearrangement links TRBV5-8 to TRBJ1-6; 7 bases are a match to TRBD1. V dropped 4 bases and J dropped 9; count of bases not matched to a gene: 16. Germline values: CDR1 SGHTS, CDR2 YDEGEE. The CDR3 covers 17 residues. CDR3: CASSREPGGSFFSPLHF. CDR3 bases: TGTGCCAGCAGCCGTGAACCAGGGGGGTCATTCTTTTCACCCCTCCACTTT.

The chain combines TRBV19 with TRBJ2-2; D gene uncertain. The CDR3 is 15 residues long. Germline lookup yields CDR1 LNHDA and CDR2 SQIVND (reference sequence). The V and J ends lost 1 base and 1 base respectively, with 7 bases between them. The CDR3 loop is CASSIGPGNTGELFF. In DNA form, the CDR3 reads TGTGCCAGTAGTATAGGGCCGGGGAACACCGGGGAGCTGTTTTTT.

The chain is built from TRBV3-1 (or the pseudogene TRBV3-2) and TRBJ1-2; D may be TRBD1 (5 bases). The ends were cut back, 1 base at V and 6 bases at J, with 15 bases in the middle. The CDR3 is 15 amino acids. Looked up from germline, CDR1 is LGHDT and CDR2 is YNNKEL (reference sequence). The CDR3 protein is CASSQAGTVNDGYTF. The DNA of the CDR3 is TGTGCCAGCAGCCAAGCTGGGACGGTTAATGATGGCTACACCTTC.

The genes are TRBV6-5 and TRBJ1-5; 10 nucleotides line up with TRBD1. Germline V gene sequence: CDR1 MNHEY, CDR2 SVGAGI. Trimming took 7 bases from V and 6 from J; bases not matched to a gene: 6. CDR3 size: 14 residues. CDR3 amino acids: CASMRDRGGQPQHF. CDR3 DNA sequence: TGTGCCAGCATGCGGGACAGGGGCGGTCAGCCCCAGCATTTT.

The chain joins TRBV5-4 to TRBJ1-3; 9 nucleotides agree with TRBD1. J was trimmed by 10 bases and V by 4 bases; bases with no gene match: 3. The CDR3 consists of 12 residues. Germline assignment: CDR1 SGHNT and CDR2 YYREEE (reference sequence). CDR3 region: CASSGGTGTIYF. The CDR3 DNA is TGTGCCAGCAGCGGGGGGACAGGGACCATATATTTT.

The chain employs TRBV27 and TRBJ2-7; 9 bases map to TRBD1. The CDR3 length is 13 residues. The V gene end was trimmed by 3 bases and the J gene end by 8 bases; junction bases not matched to a gene: 5. Germline V CDR1 and CDR2: MNHEY, SMNVEV (reference sequence). The CDR3 DNA reads TGTGCCAGCAGTTTGGGACAGGGAAATAAGCAGTACTTC. Translation: CASSLGQGNKQYF.